Listed below are T cell receptor beta chains from one sample, sequenced in a study of CD8+CD57+ T cells in acquired aplastic anemia. MiXCR, run by TCRdb on the reads, gives a single entry per CDR3 protein. Of just over 450,000 distinct CDR3 sequences in the sample, over 25% were seen once. Sequencing was performed on sorted CD4+, CD8+, or CD8+CD57+ T cells (not recorded which) from PBMCs. All receptors come from a human donor with aplastic anemia. Both conserved end residues are part of each CDR3. Each record gives: J gene, clone size, V gene, D gene, CDR3 protein, CDR3 DNA. The D gene is left open where the match is weak. Where a row states a size, it is once, few, many or the class of an expanded clone; other rows omit it.

J: TRBJ1-2
size: .
V: TRBV30
D: .
CDR3: CAWRGVGSNYGYTF
DNA: TGTGCCTGGAGGGGGGTCGGCTCCAACTATGGCTACACCTTC

J: TRBJ2-1
size: .
V: TRBV7-2
D: .
CDR3: CASSSDWFSYNEQFF
DNA: TGTGCCAGCAGCTCCGACTGGTTCTCCTACAATGAGCAGTTCTTC

J: TRBJ1-2
size: few
V: TRBV5-1
D: .
CDR3: CASSFSSTENYGYTF
DNA: TGCGCCAGCAGCTTCTCCTCGACAGAGAACTATGGCTACACCTTC

J: TRBJ2-6
size: .
V: TRBV27
D: .
CDR3: CASSFRFLSGANVLTF
DNA: TGTGCCAGCAGTTTTCGTTTCCTCTCTGGGGCCAACGTCCTGACTTTC

J: TRBJ1-1
size: .
V: TRBV2
D: TRBD1
CDR3: CASSPGQVWSTEAFF
DNA: TGTGCCAGCAGCCCGGGACAGGTTTGGAGCACTGAAGCTTTCTTT

J: TRBJ1-3
size: many
V: TRBV20-1
D: .
CDR3: CSAREDSSSGNTIYF
DNA: TGCAGTGCTAGAGAAGACAGCAGCTCTGGAAACACCATATATTTT

J: TRBJ1-2
size: .
V: TRBV20-1
D: TRBD1
CDR3: CSARFAGGRTDYGYTF
DNA: TGCAGTGCTAGGTTTGCAGGGGGGCGTACCGACTATGGCTACACCTTC

J: TRBJ2-7
size: .
V: TRBV12-5
D: .
CDR3: CASGLAEYEQYF
DNA: TGTGCTAGTGGTTTGGCCGAGTACGAGCAGTACTTC

J: TRBJ2-7
size: .
V: TRBV7-2
D: .
CDR3: CASRESRDPYEQYF
DNA: TGTGCCAGCAGAGAATCTAGGGACCCCTACGAGCAGTACTTC

J: TRBJ2-7
size: .
V: TRBV6-5
D: TRBD1
CDR3: CASSYSPGTGGEQYF
DNA: TGTGCCAGCAGTTACTCTCCAGGAACAGGGGGCGAGCAGTACTTC

J: TRBJ1-6
size: many
V: TRBV19
D: .
CDR3: CASSIRGDSPLHF
DNA: TGTGCCAGTAGTATTCGAGGGGATTCACCCCTCCACTTT

J: TRBJ2-5
size: .
V: TRBV12-3/TRBV12-4
D: .
CDR3: CASSLYRTLKETQYF
DNA: TGTGCCAGCAGTTTATATCGGACCCTAAAAGAGACCCAGTACTTC

J: TRBJ2-3
size: many
V: TRBV2
D: TRBD2
CDR3: CASGTSSGGTDTQYF
DNA: TGTGCCAGCGGAACTTCTAGCGGGGGCACAGATACGCAGTATTTT

J: TRBJ1-5
size: .
V: TRBV30
D: .
CDR3: CAWSVESQPQHF
DNA: TGTGCCTGGAGTGTAGAAAGTCAGCCCCAGCATTTT

J: TRBJ1-6
size: few
V: TRBV4-1
D: TRBD1
CDR3: CASSQPQGTGSHNSPLHF
DNA: TGCGCCAGCAGCCAACCCCAGGGGACAGGGAGTCATAATTCACCCCTCCACTTT

J: TRBJ1-2
size: many
V: TRBV6-5
D: .
CDR3: CASSSAGTYGYTF
DNA: TGTGCCAGCAGTTCCGCAGGGACCTATGGCTACACCTTC

J: TRBJ1-6
size: many
V: TRBV20-1
D: .
CDR3: CSARGVAVLIGSPLHF
DNA: TGCAGTGCTAGAGGAGTCGCAGTTCTGATCGGTTCACCCCTCCACTTT

J: TRBJ2-7
size: .
V: TRBV6-1
D: TRBD1
CDR3: CASRTGSSYEQYF
DNA: TGTGCCAGCAGGACAGGGAGCTCCTACGAGCAGTACTTC

J: TRBJ1-2
size: .
V: TRBV25-1
D: TRBD1
CDR3: CASKQGAEGYTF
DNA: TGTGCCAGCAAGCAGGGGGCGGAAGGCTACACCTTC

J: TRBJ1-1
size: many
V: TRBV7-2
D: .
CDR3: CASSLAAANTEAFF
DNA: TGTGCCAGCAGCTTAGCGGCCGCTAACACTGAAGCTTTCTTT

J: TRBJ2-3
size: .
V: TRBV20-1
D: TRBD2
CDR3: CSAGIAGARPDTQYF
DNA: TGCAGTGCGGGAATAGCGGGAGCACGGCCAGATACGCAGTATTTT

J: TRBJ2-1
size: many
V: TRBV5-1
D: TRBD2
CDR3: CASSSGTSIEQFF
DNA: TGCGCCAGCAGTTCCGGGACTAGCATTGAGCAGTTCTTC

J: TRBJ1-1
size: few
V: TRBV5-6
D: .
CDR3: CASSDRRAEAFF
DNA: TGTGCCAGCAGCGATCGTAGGGCTGAAGCTTTCTTT

J: TRBJ2-7
size: many
V: TRBV7-3
D: .
CDR3: CAGGRASYEQYF
DNA: TGTGCCGGAGGCAGAGCCTCCTACGAGCAGTACTTC

J: TRBJ2-7
size: .
V: TRBV13
D: .
CDR3: CASSLVGRISYEQYF
DNA: TGTGCCAGCAGCTTAGTCGGACGGATATCCTACGAGCAGTACTTC

J: TRBJ2-3
size: .
V: TRBV11-2
D: .
CDR3: CASSALARLTDTQYF
DNA: TGTGCCAGCAGCGCCTTAGCGAGACTCACAGATACGCAGTATTTT

J: TRBJ2-7
size: .
V: TRBV5-4
D: .
CDR3: CASSSAGQTYEQYF
DNA: TGTGCCAGCAGCTCAGCGGGACAAACATACGAGCAGTACTTC

J: TRBJ1-2
size: many
V: TRBV20-1
D: .
CDR3: CSAYTGTHGYTF
DNA: TGCAGTGCGTATACAGGGACTCATGGCTACACCTTC

J: TRBJ1-1
size: few
V: TRBV5-6
D: .
CDR3: CASSLFWGDTEAFF
DNA: TGTGCCAGCAGCTTGTTTTGGGGGGACACTGAAGCTTTCTTT

J: TRBJ1-6
size: once
V: TRBV10-2
D: TRBD1
CDR3: CASSEGQGNNSPLHF
DNA: TGCGCCAGCAGTGAGGGACAGGGGAATAATTCACCCCTCCACTTT

J: TRBJ2-7
size: many
V: TRBV7-6
D: .
CDR3: CASSTDTFVEQYF
DNA: TGTGCCAGCAGCACGGACACTTTCGTGGAGCAGTACTTC

J: TRBJ1-5
size: once
V: TRBV7-8
D: .
CDR3: CASSLEGISNQPQHF
DNA: TGTGCCAGCAGCCTAGAAGGAATAAGCAATCAGCCCCAGCATTTT